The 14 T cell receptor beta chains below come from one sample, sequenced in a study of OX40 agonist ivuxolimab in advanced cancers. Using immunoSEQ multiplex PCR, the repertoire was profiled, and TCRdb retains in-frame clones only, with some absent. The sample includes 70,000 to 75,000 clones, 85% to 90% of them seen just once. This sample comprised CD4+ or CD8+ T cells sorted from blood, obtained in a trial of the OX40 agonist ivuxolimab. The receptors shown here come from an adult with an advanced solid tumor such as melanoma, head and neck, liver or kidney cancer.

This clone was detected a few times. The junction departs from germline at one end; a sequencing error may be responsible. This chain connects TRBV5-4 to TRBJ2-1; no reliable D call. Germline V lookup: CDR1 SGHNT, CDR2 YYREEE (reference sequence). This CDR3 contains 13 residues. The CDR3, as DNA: TGTGCCAGCAGCTTAGACTCCCACAATGAGCAGTTCTTC. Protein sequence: CASSLDSHNEQFF.

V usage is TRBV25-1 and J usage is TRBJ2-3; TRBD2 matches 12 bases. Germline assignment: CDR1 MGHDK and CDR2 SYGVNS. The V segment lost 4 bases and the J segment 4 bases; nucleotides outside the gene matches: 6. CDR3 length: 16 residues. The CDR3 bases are TGTGCCAGCAGTGGACTAGCGGGAGCGGGGTCAGATACGCAGTATTTT. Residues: CASSGLAGAGSDTQYF.

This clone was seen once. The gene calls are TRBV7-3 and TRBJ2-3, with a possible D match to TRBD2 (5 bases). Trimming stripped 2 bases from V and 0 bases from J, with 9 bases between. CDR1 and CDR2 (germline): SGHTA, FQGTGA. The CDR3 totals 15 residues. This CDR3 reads CASSLDRTSTDTQYF. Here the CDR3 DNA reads TGTGCCAGCAGCTTAGATAGGACTAGCACAGATACGCAGTATTTT.

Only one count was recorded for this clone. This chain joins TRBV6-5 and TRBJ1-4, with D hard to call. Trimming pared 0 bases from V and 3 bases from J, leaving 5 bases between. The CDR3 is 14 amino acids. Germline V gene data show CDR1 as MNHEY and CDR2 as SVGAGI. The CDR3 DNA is TGTGCCAGCAGTTACTCCCTGGCTAATGAAAAACTGTTTTTT. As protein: CASSYSLANEKLFF.

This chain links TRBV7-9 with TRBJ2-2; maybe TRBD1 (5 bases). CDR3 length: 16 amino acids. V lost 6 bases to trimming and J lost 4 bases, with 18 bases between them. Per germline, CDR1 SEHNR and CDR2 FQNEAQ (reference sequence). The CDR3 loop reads CASRSQGRGATGELFF. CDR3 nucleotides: TGTGCCAGCAGGTCCCAAGGTCGTGGGGCCACCGGGGAGCTGTTTTTT.

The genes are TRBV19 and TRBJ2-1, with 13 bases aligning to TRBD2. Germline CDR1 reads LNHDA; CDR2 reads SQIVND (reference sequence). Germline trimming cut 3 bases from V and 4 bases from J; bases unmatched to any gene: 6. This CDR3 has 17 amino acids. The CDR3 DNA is TGTGCCAGTAGTATCCAGACTAGCGGGAGGAGGTACAATGAGCAGTTCTTC. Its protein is CASSIQTSGRRYNEQFF.

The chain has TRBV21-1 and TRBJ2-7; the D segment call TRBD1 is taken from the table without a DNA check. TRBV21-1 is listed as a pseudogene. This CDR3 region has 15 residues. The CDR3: CASSKGDRATYEQYF. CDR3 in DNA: TGTGCCAGCAGCAAAGGGGACAGGGCAACCTACGAGCAGTACTTC.

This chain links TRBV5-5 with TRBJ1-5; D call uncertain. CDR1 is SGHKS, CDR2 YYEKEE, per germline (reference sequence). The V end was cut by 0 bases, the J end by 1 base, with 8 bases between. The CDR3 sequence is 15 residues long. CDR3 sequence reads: CASSLVGESNQPQHF. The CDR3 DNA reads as TGTGCCAGCAGCTTGGTCGGGGAAAGCAATCAGCCCCAGCATTTT.

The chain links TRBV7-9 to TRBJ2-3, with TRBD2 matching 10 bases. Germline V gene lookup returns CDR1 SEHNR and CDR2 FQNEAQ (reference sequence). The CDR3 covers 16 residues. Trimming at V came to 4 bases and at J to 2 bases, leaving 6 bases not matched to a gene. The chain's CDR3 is CASSSAGLAVTDTQYF. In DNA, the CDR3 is TGTGCCAGCAGCTCCGCCGGACTAGCGGTCACAGATACGCAGTATTTT.

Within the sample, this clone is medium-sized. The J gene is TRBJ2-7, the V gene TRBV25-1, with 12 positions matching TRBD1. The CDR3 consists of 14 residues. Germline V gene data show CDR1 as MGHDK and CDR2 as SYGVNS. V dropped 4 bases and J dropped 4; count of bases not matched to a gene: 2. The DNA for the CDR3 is TGTGCCAGCAGTGTGGGACAGGGGGCTTACGAGCAGTACTTC. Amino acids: CASSVGQGAYEQYF.

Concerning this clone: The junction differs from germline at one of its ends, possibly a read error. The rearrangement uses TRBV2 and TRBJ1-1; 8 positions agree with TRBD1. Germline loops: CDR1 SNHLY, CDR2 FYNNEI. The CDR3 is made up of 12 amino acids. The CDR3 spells CASSEATGEGFF. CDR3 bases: TGTGCCAGCAGTGAAGCGACAGGGGAAGGTTTCTTT. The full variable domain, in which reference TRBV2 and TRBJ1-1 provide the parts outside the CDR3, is EPEVTQTPSHQVTQMGQEVILRCVPISNHLYFYWYRQILGQKVEFLVSFYNNEISEKSEIFDDQFSVERPDGSNFTLKIRSTKLEDSAMYFCASSEATGEGFFGQGTRLTVV.

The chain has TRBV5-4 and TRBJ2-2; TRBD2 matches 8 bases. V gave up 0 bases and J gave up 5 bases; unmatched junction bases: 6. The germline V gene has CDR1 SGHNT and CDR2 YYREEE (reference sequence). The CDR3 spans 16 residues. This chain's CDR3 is CASSLAFGGRTGELFF. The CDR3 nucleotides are TGTGCCAGCAGCTTGGCCTTCGGCGGGAGGACCGGGGAGCTGTTTTTT.

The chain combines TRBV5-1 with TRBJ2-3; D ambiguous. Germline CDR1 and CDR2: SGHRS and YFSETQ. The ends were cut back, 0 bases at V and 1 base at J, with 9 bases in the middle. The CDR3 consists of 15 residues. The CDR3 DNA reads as TGCGCCAGCAGCTTGGGGGATCAACGCACAGATACGCAGTATTTT. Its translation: CASSLGDQRTDTQYF.

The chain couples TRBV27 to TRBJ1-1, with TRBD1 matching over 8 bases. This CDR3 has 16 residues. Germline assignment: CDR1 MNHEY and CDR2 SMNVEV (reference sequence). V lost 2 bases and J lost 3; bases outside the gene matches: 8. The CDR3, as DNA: TGTGCCAGCAGTTTAAGGGGACAGGAGAGTGACACTGAAGCTTTCTTT. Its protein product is CASSLRGQESDTEAFF.